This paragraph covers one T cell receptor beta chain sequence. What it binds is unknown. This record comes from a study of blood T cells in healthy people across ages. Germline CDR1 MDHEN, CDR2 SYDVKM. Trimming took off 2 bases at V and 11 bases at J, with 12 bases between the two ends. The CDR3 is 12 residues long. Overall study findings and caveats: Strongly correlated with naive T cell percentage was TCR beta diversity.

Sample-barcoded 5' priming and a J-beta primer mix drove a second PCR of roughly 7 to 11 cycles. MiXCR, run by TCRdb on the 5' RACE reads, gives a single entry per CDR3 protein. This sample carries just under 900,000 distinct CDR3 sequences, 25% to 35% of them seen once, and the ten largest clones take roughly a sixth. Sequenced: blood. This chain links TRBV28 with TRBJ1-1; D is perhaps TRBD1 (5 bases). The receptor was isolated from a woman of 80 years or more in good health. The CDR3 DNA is TGTGCCAGCAGTTTAGAAAGTCACAGGGCTTTCTTT. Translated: CASSLESHRAFF.